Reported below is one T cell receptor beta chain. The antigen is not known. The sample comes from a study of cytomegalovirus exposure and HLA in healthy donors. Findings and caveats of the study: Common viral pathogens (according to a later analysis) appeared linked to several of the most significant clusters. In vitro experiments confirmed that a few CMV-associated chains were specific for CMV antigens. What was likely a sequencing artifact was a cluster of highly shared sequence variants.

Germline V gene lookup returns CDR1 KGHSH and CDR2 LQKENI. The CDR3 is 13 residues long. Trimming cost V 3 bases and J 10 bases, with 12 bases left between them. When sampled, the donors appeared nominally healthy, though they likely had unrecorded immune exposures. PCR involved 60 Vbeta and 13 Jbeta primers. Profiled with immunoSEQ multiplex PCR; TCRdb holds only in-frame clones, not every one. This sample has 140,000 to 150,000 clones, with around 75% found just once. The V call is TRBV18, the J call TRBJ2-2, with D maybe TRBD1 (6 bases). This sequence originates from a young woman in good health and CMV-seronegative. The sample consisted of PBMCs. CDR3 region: CASSPAGDVELFF. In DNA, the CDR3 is TGTGCCAGCTCACCCGCAGGGGACGTGGAGCTGTTTTTT.